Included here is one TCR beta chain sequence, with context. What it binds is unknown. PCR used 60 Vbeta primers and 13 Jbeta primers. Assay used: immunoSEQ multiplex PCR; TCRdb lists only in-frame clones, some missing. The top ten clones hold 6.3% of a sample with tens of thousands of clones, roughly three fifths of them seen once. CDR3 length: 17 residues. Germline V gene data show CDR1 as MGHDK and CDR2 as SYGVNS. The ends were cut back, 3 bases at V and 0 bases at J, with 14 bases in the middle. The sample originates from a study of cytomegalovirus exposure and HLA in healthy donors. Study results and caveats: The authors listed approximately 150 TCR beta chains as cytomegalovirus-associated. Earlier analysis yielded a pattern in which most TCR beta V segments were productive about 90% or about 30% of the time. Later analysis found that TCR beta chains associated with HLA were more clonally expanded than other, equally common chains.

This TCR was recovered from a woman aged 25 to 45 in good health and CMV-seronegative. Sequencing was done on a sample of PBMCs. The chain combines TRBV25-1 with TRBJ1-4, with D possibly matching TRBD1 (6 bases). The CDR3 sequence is CASSEWGRQATNEKLFF. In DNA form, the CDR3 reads TGTGCCAGCAGTGAGTGGGGGAGACAGGCAACTAATGAAAAACTGTTTTTT. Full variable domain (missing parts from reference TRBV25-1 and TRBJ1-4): EADIYQTPRYLVIGTGKKITLECSQTMGHDKMYWYQQDPGMELHLIHYSYGVNSTEKGDLSSESTVSRIRTEHFPLTLESARPSHTSQYLCASSEWGRQATNEKLFFGSGTQLSVL.